These 21 T cell receptor beta chains originate from one sample sequenced in a study of regulatory T cells in long-lasting Graves disease. Time point here: persistent/refractory GD, antithyroid drugs over 5 years with positive TRAb. With RNA extracted from PBMCs as input, the TCR library was made. Arm-PCR of CDR3 regions and iRepertoire HTBI primers were used to build TCR beta libraries. TCRdb called the multiplex PCR reads again in MiXCR, with one record for every CDR3 protein. This table has more than 300,000 distinct CDR3 sequences, roughly 21% appearing once. The specimen was peripheral blood mononuclear cells (PBMCs), collected when the disease was refractory, from a patient treated with antithyroid drugs. The receptors here all came from a female donor with Graves disease.

This clonotype has just a few counts. The chain combines TRBV4-1 with TRBJ1-1, with TRBD1 as a possible D gene (6 bases). Trimming removed 9 bases from V and 3 bases from J, with 17 bases in between. The CDR3 is 14 residues long. Germline loops: CDR1 MGHRA, CDR2 YSYEKL. CDR3 nucleotides: TGCGCCAGTCGAGGGACATCCCTGGACACTGAAGCTTTCTTT. Translation gives CASRGTSLDTEAFF.

In its sample, this clonotype was seen many times. The chain employs TRBV6-2 or TRBV6-3 and TRBJ1-2; 7 bases are shared with TRBD1. After removal of 6 bases from V and 10 bases from J, the junction contained 11 bases not matched to a gene. CDR3 length equals 13 residues. Germline CDR1 reads MNHEY; CDR2 reads SVGEGT. In DNA form, the CDR3 reads TGTGCCAGCAGAAGGGGACAGATTAACGACTACACCTTC. Its protein is CASRRGQINDYTF.

This chain connects TRBV6-4 to TRBJ1-6; no clear D. V was cut by 6 bases and J by 6 bases, with 18 bases left in between. The CDR3 covers 16 residues. Germline loops: CDR1 MRHNA, CDR2 SNTAGT. CDR3 sequence: CASRDGAPRSNSPLHF. The CDR3 DNA sequence: TGTGCCAGCAGAGATGGCGCCCCGCGATCTAATTCACCCCTCCACTTT.

This chain links TRBV29-1 with TRBJ1-1; D gene uncertain. The germline CDR1 and CDR2 sequences are SQVTM and ANQGSEA. CDR3 length: 14 amino acids. Trimming cost V 1 base and J 1 base, with 10 bases left between them. The CDR3 coding sequence is TGCAGCGTTGAAGCCCTGGCAGGGAACACTGAAGCTTTCTTT. Residues: CSVEALAGNTEAFF.

The rearrangement joins TRBV5-1 to TRBJ2-1; 12 bases agree with TRBD2. CDR3 length equals 18 residues. Looked up from germline, CDR1 is SGHRS and CDR2 is YFSETQ. V shed 4 bases, J shed 0 bases, and the junction held 8 bases outside the gene matches. The CDR3 sequence is CASSVGTSGRSSYNEQFF. In nucleotides, the CDR3 is TGCGCCAGCAGCGTGGGGACTAGCGGGCGAAGCTCCTACAATGAGCAGTTCTTC.

This clonotype was detected many times. V is TRBV12-3 or TRBV12-4 and J is TRBJ1-5; tentative D call: TRBD1 (5 bases). The CDR3 consists of 15 residues. V gave up 6 bases and J gave up 0 bases, with 12 bases separating them. CDR3 bases: TGTGCCAGCAGCCCTGGACAATCTAGCAATCAGCCCCAGCATTTT. Translated: CASSPGQSSNQPQHF.

The V and J genes are TRBV7-9 and TRBJ1-4, with D perhaps matching TRBD1 (6 bases). V was pared by 2 bases and J by 8 bases, with 12 bases between. The CDR3 runs 14 residues. From germline, CDR1 is SEHNR and CDR2 FQNEAQ (reference sequence). The CDR3 here is CASSLQGSAEKLFF. The CDR3 DNA reads as TGTGCCAGCAGCTTACAGGGGTCAGCGGAAAAACTGTTTTTT.

This clonotype was recorded at least ten times. V is TRBV7-9 and J is TRBJ1-1; 8 nucleotides align to TRBD1. From germline, CDR1 is SEHNR and CDR2 FQNEAQ (reference sequence). Trimming cost V 7 bases and J 3 bases; bases outside gene matches: 10. The CDR3 spans 15 residues. The CDR3 DNA sequence: TGTGCCAGCATCGACAGGGGTAAGGCAGACACTGAAGCTTTCTTT. Its protein is CASIDRGKADTEAFF.

The gene calls are TRBV5-6 and TRBJ2-7; D might be TRBD1 (6 bases). V was pared by 5 bases and J by 3 bases, with 18 bases between. The CDR3 loop spans 15 amino acids. Germline values: CDR1 SGHDT, CDR2 YYEEEE. CDR3 nucleotides: TGTGCCAGCAGTTTTGTCGGGACATCTGTCTACGAGCAGTACTTC. Its translation: CASSFVGTSVYEQYF.

Only a few counts were recorded for this clonotype. The rearrangement links TRBV6-1 to TRBJ2-7; TRBD1 or TRBD2 may be the D gene (5 bases each). Trimming cost V 10 bases and J 1 base, with 14 bases left between them. The CDR3 sequence is 13 residues long. Per the germline V gene, CDR1 is MNHNS and CDR2 is SASEGT. The CDR3 nucleotides are TGTGCCACTGGGACGGGGCTTTCCTACGAGCAGTACTTC. Translating gives CATGTGLSYEQYF.

The V gene is TRBV5-1, the J gene TRBJ1-2; D call uncertain. Germline-derived CDR1 and CDR2 are SGHRS and YFSETQ. Trimming pared 0 bases from V and 4 bases from J, leaving 10 bases between. CDR3 size: 14 residues. The CDR3 DNA reads TGCGCCAGCAGCTTGGGGCTGGGTAGCTATGGCTACACCTTC. Amino acids: CASSLGLGSYGYTF. Combining the CDR3 with reference TRBV5-1 and TRBJ1-2 gives the whole variable domain KAGVTQTPRYLIKTRGQQVTLSCSPISGHRSVSWYQQTPGQGLQFLFEYFSETQRNKGNFPGRFSGRQFSNSRSEMNVSTLELGDSALYLCASSLGLGSYGYTFGSGTRLTVV.

This clonotype was picked up many times. The chain links TRBV11-2 to TRBJ2-7, with TRBD2 as a possible D gene (6 bases). The CDR3 covers 15 residues. Between the trimmed V and J ends, which lost 1 base and 2 bases, there was a span of 12 bases. Germline loops: CDR1 SGHAT, CDR2 FQNNGV. The CDR3 bases are TGTGCCAGCAGCTTAGGCAGGGACTTTACCTACGAGCAGTACTTC. This translates into CASSLGRDFTYEQYF.

This clonotype showed up many times. The J gene is TRBJ2-2, the V gene TRBV7-2; D is perhaps TRBD1 or TRBD2 (6 bases each). This CDR3 has 14 amino acids. With 2 bases removed from V and 6 bases from J, the gap between germline ends came to 10 bases. The germline V gene has CDR1 SGHTA and CDR2 FQGNSA. The CDR3 loop is CASSLRGRSGELFF. The CDR3 bases are TGTGCCAGCAGCTTAAGGGGGAGGTCCGGGGAGCTGTTTTTT. The entire variable domain, with the rest obtained from reference TRBV7-2 and TRBJ2-2, is as follows: GAGVSQSPSNKVTEKGKDVELRCDPISGHTALYWYRQSLGQGLEFLIYFQGNSAPDKSGLPSDRFSAERTGGSVSTLTIQRTQQEDSAVYLCASSLRGRSGELFFGEGSRLTVL.

The chain combines TRBV3-1 with TRBJ1-2; D remains ambiguous. V was pared by 4 bases and J by 4 bases, with 19 bases between. Germline loops: CDR1 LGHDT, CDR2 YNNKEL (reference sequence). This CDR3 is 16 amino acids long. The CDR3 bases are TGTGCCAGCAGCCCTCAGACACGACTAACATCCTATGGCTACACCTTC. It translates to CASSPQTRLTSYGYTF.

There are many counts of this clonotype. The chain has TRBV12-5 and TRBJ1-1, with D hard to call. The CDR3 covers 13 residues. Trimming stripped 1 base from V and 2 bases from J, with 5 bases between. Germline CDR1 reads LGHNT; CDR2 reads FRNRAP. CDR3 sequence reads: CASGLDRNTEAFF. The CDR3, as DNA: TGTGCTAGTGGTTTGGACAGAAACACTGAAGCTTTCTTT.

This clonotype came up many times. The chain couples TRBV11-3 to TRBJ1-1; 7 positions match TRBD1. The length of the CDR3 is 18 residues. Germline assignment: CDR1 SGHNT and CDR2 YENEEA. Trimming took 1 base from V and 0 from J; bases not matched to a gene: 11. The CDR3 here is CASSLALYRGRMNTEAFF. In nucleotides, the CDR3 is TGTGCCAGCAGCTTAGCTCTCTACAGGGGACGTATGAACACTGAAGCTTTCTTT.

This clonotype was seen only a few times. DNA of the CDR3: TGTGCCAGCAGCGTCACAGGGGGCGGGGGGGAAAAACTGTTTTTT. This translates into CASSVTGGGGEKLFF. The rearrangement uses TRBV5-4 and TRBJ1-4; 9 bases agree with TRBD1. CDR1 SGHNT and CDR2 YYREEE come from the germline V gene (reference sequence). The CDR3 totals 15 residues. After removal of 4 bases from V and 8 bases from J, the junction contained 9 bases not matched to a gene.

In this sample, this clonotype turned up many times. The chain uses TRBV12-3 or TRBV12-4 and TRBJ1-1, with D unresolved. The CDR3 length is 14 residues. Trimming took off 1 base at V and 1 base at J, with 7 bases between the two ends. CDR3 amino acids: CASSLGGANTEAFF. The CDR3 bases are TGTGCCAGCAGTTTAGGGGGAGCGAACACTGAAGCTTTCTTT.

The chain uses TRBV5-1 and TRBJ1-5; D might be TRBD1 (5 bases). Germline lookup yields CDR1 SGHRS and CDR2 YFSETQ. V lost 0 bases and J lost 7, with 14 bases in between. The CDR3 runs 15 residues. The CDR3 region has the DNA TGCGCCAGCAGCTTGGAAGGCGGCGAGGGGCAGCCCCAGCATTTT. It yields the protein CASSLEGGEGQPQHF.

This clonotype was found many times. The chain recombines TRBV12-3 or TRBV12-4 with TRBJ2-7; either TRBD1 or TRBD2 may fit D (6 bases each). V was clipped by 7 bases and J by 5 bases, with 12 bases between them. The CDR3 runs to 12 residues. CDR3 protein: CASKRRGDEQYF. DNA for the CDR3: TGTGCCAGCAAAAGAAGGGGGGACGAGCAGTACTTC.

The chain's CDR3 is CASSHAQRRQHRGTGELFF. The CDR3 DNA reads as TGTGCCAGCAGCCACGCTCAACGTCGGCAACACAGGGGTACCGGGGAGCTGTTTTTT. V and J are TRBV3-1 and TRBJ2-2; 7 positions agree with TRBD1. CDR3 size: 19 residues. V gave up 3 bases and J gave up 5 bases; unmatched junction bases: 18. Germline V gene lookup returns CDR1 LGHDT and CDR2 YNNKEL (reference sequence).